Presented here are 21 T cell receptor beta chains from one specimen sequenced in a study of blood T cell repertoires in COVID-19. The data were produced by immunoSEQ multiplex PCR, yet TCRdb's version contains in-frame clones alone and is incomplete. The table lists some 400,000 clones, roughly 89% of them singletons. Sequenced input: PBMCs or T cells enriched from blood (not recorded which). Every receptor here comes from a woman aged 30 to 39 who had recovered from COVID-19.

The genes are TRBV19 and TRBJ1-4; 12 nucleotides agree with TRBD1. V was clipped by 9 bases and J by 4 bases; unmatched bases: 9. This CDR3 contains 16 residues. Germline V CDR1 and CDR2: LNHDA, SQIVND (reference sequence). DNA of the CDR3: TGTGCCAGCCGGGACAGGGGGCTACATGGTAATGAAAAACTGTTTTTT. Translated: CASRDRGLHGNEKLFF.

The V and J genes are TRBV28 and TRBJ1-2; 10 positions agree with TRBD1. The CDR3 is 16 residues long. Germline CDR1 MDHEN, CDR2 SYDVKM. After removal of 7 bases from V and 7 bases from J, the junction contained 15 bases not matched to a gene. The CDR3: CASTSPGTGVVRGYTF. CDR3 in DNA: TGTGCCAGCACAAGTCCCGGGACAGGGGTCGTACGTGGCTACACCTTC.

The J gene is TRBJ1-1, the V gene TRBV6-6, with 8 bases identical to TRBD1. The germline V gene encodes CDR1 MNHNY and CDR2 SVGAGI (reference sequence). CDR3 size: 17 residues. With V trimmed by 5 bases and J by 0 bases, 11 bases remained unmatched. The CDR3 DNA reads as TGTGCCAGCAGTCATTACCCCGCAGGGGGCATGAACACTGAAGCTTTCTTT. Protein sequence: CASSHYPAGGMNTEAFF.

The genes are TRBV9 and TRBJ2-7; 10 bases are shared with TRBD2. CDR3 length equals 16 residues. Unmatched junction bases numbered 3, after V lost 0 bases and J lost 0 bases. Germline CDR1 reads SGDLS; CDR2 reads YYNGEE. This chain's CDR3 is CASSVDTSGASYEQYF. CDR3 DNA: TGTGCCAGCAGCGTAGACACTAGCGGGGCCTCCTACGAGCAGTACTTC.

This clone was detected a few times. This chain uses TRBV7-2 with TRBJ1-2; D gene ambiguous. Germline CDR1 reads SGHTA; CDR2 reads FQGNSA. Trimming took 1 base from V and 2 from J, leaving 8 bases between them. The CDR3 contains 14 residues. Here the CDR3 DNA reads TGTGCCAGCAGCTTAGTAGGCAGGAACTATGGCTACACCTTC. It specifies CASSLVGRNYGYTF. The variable domain in full, with the rest retrieved from reference TRBV7-2 and TRBJ1-2, is GAGVSQSPSNKVTEKGKDVELRCDPISGHTALYWYRQSLGQGLEFLIYFQGNSAPDKSGLPSDRFSAERTGGSVSTLTIQRTQQEDSAVYLCASSLVGRNYGYTFGSGTRLTVV.

The chain carries TRBV7-9 and TRBJ2-1, with 10 bases lining up with TRBD2. J lost 5 bases, V lost 6 bases, and 7 bases had no gene match. The CDR3 spans 15 residues. Per germline, CDR1 SEHNR and CDR2 FQNEAQ (reference sequence). CDR3 bases: TGTGCCAGCAGTCCAACTAGCGGGACACACAATGAGCAGTTCTTC. As protein: CASSPTSGTHNEQFF.

This clone showed up just once. The chain is built from TRBV7-2 and TRBJ2-7; D uncertain. Germline CDR1 is SGHTA and CDR2 is FQGNSA. The CDR3 totals 14 residues. V lost 1 base and J 6 bases, leaving 13 bases between the germline ends. CDR3 sequence reads: CASSLVLYGGEQYF. Here the CDR3 DNA reads TGTGCCAGCAGCTTAGTTTTGTACGGTGGCGAGCAGTACTTC.

The gene calls are TRBV18 and TRBJ2-2; the D gene is possibly TRBD1 (6 bases). CDR1 and CDR2 (germline): KGHSH, LQKENI. The CDR3 has 18 amino acids. Trimming cost V 1 base and J 6 bases, with 21 bases left between them. The CDR3 loop reads CASSPLGTGNLGSGELFF. The CDR3 nucleotides are TGTGCCAGCTCACCACTTGGAACAGGGAATTTAGGCTCCGGGGAGCTGTTTTTT.

Of note for this clone: This CDR3 is also generated by other DNA sequences in the sample. V usage is TRBV12-3 or TRBV12-4 and J usage is TRBJ2-5; D call uncertain. V was trimmed by 2 bases and J by 5 bases, leaving 3 bases between them. CDR3 length equals 11 residues. CDR3 residues: CASSLRETQYF. The CDR3 coding sequence is TGTGCCAGCAGTTTACGGGAGACCCAGTACTTC.

The chain is built from TRBV7-2 and TRBJ2-5; 7 positions agree with TRBD2. J was trimmed by 1 base and V by 1 base; bases with no gene match: 3. The germline CDR1 and CDR2 sequences are SGHTA and FQGNSA. This CDR3 comprises 15 residues. CDR3 protein: CASSLVGGGQETQYF. CDR3 DNA: TGTGCCAGCAGCTTAGTGGGCGGGGGCCAAGAGACCCAGTACTTC.

The rearrangement joins TRBV4-1 to TRBJ1-3; D unresolved. V was trimmed by 6 bases and J by 3 bases, leaving 12 bases between them. CDR1 MGHRA and CDR2 YSYEKL come from the germline V gene. The CDR3 has 14 residues. The DNA of the CDR3 is TGCGCCAGCAGGCCGGGATGGGGTGGAAACACCATATATTTT. This sequence encodes CASRPGWGGNTIYF.

V usage is TRBV12-3 or TRBV12-4 and J usage is TRBJ1-1; unclear D gene. V gave up 3 bases and J gave up 4 bases, with 9 bases separating them. This CDR3 contains 13 residues. The CDR3 loop reads CASSLVLSTEAFF. CDR3 nucleotides: TGTGCCAGCAGTTTGGTCCTGAGCACTGAAGCTTTCTTT.

This clone was counted between two and nine times. Other DNA sequences within the sample encode an identical CDR3. The chain joins TRBV7-6 to TRBJ2-3; D is unclear. V shed 4 bases and J shed 0 bases, with 2 bases lying between them. CDR3 size: 12 residues. From germline, CDR1 is SGHVS and CDR2 FNYEAQ. The CDR3 is CASSSSTDTQYF. The CDR3 DNA is TGTGCCAGCAGCTCTAGCACAGATACGCAGTATTTT.

The chain couples TRBV6-1 to TRBJ1-1; TRBD1 matches at 7 bases. V lost 3 bases and J lost 1; bases outside the gene matches: 14. The V gene's germline CDR1 is MNHNS and CDR2 SASEGT. The CDR3 contains 18 residues. In DNA form, the CDR3 reads TGTGCCAGCAGTGATGCGGGTTTCAGGGGGTCCTGGAACACTGAAGCTTTCTTT. It codes for CASSDAGFRGSWNTEAFF.

The V gene is TRBV6-5, the J gene TRBJ2-3, with 12 positions matching TRBD2. Germline lookup yields CDR1 MNHEY and CDR2 SVGAGI. Trimming cost V 8 bases and J 4 bases; bases outside gene matches: 7. The CDR3 is 15 residues long. CDR3 bases: TGTGCCAGCGGTAGACTAGCGGGAGCTGCAGATACGCAGTATTTT. Protein product: CASGRLAGAADTQYF.

The genes are TRBV13 and TRBJ2-7, with D unresolved. Germline V gives CDR1 PRHDT, CDR2 FYEKMQ (reference sequence). Trimming stripped 5 bases from V and 1 base from J, with 9 bases between. The CDR3 totals 13 residues. CDR3 nucleotides: TGTGCCAGCAGCCCAGCGACTTCCTACGAGCAGTACTTC. As protein: CASSPATSYEQYF. The whole variable domain, remainder taken from reference TRBV13 and TRBJ2-7, is AAGVIQSPRHLIKEKRETATLKCYPIPRHDTVYWYQQGPGQDPQFLISFYEKMQSDKGSIPDRFSAQQFSDYHSELNMSSLELGDSALYFCASSPATSYEQYFGPGTRLTVT.

The chain carries TRBV29-1 and TRBJ2-7, with 13 bases identical to TRBD2. From germline, CDR1 is SQVTM and CDR2 ANQGSEA. J gave up 2 bases and V 6 bases, and 7 bases lay outside the gene matches. CDR3 size: 15 residues. The CDR3 region is CSVDSGLAGTYEQYF. CDR3 nucleotides: TGCAGCGTGGATTCGGGACTAGCGGGAACCTACGAGCAGTACTTC.

This chain connects TRBV4-3 to TRBJ1-1, with 8 bases aligning to TRBD1. Germline values: CDR1 LGHNA, CDR2 YSLEER. This CDR3 comprises 15 residues. The V segment lost 0 bases and the J segment 4 bases; nucleotides outside the gene matches: 4. The CDR3 loop is CASSQDPGGITEAFF. As DNA, the CDR3 is TGCGCCAGCAGCCAAGATCCAGGGGGCATCACTGAAGCTTTCTTT.

The J gene is TRBJ1-1, the V gene TRBV21-1; TRBD1 is taken as the D call from the table, unchecked against the DNA. TRBV21-1 has pseudogene status. The CDR3 covers 19 residues. The CDR3 DNA reads TGTGCCAGCAGTCCACTGAAAAGGGACAGGGGGCCGGTGAACACTGAAGCTTTCTTT. It codes for CASSPLKRDRGPVNTEAFF.

This chain links TRBV5-1 with TRBJ1-1, with 7 bases identical to TRBD1. Germline CDR1 reads SGHRS; CDR2 reads YFSETQ. The CDR3 runs 16 residues. V dropped 0 bases and J dropped 2; count of bases not matched to a gene: 7. The DNA for the CDR3 is TGCGCCAGCAGCTTGGAAGCAGGGGGTACTAACACTGAAGCTTTCTTT. It encodes CASSLEAGGTNTEAFF. The variable domain in full, completed from reference TRBV5-1 and TRBJ1-1, reads KAGVTQTPRYLIKTRGQQVTLSCSPISGHRSVSWYQQTPGQGLQFLFEYFSETQRNKGNFPGRFSGRQFSNSRSEMNVSTLELGDSALYLCASSLEAGGTNTEAFFGQGTRLTVV.

The rearrangement uses TRBV7-9 and TRBJ2-2; 8 bases agree with TRBD1. This CDR3 is built from 16 residues. V lost 5 bases, J lost 5 bases, and 10 bases stayed unmatched. Germline CDR1 and CDR2: SEHNR and FQNEAQ (reference sequence). The CDR3 DNA sequence: TGTGCCAGCAGCGACTGGACAGGGCTAACGACCGGGGAGCTGTTTTTT. It codes for CASSDWTGLTTGELFF.